These T cell receptor beta chains were read from a single sample in a study of cytomegalovirus exposure and HLA in healthy donors. Generated by immunoSEQ multiplex PCR, the TCRdb table keeps only in-frame clones and is missing some. The repertoire includes approximately 150,000 clones, around 78% of them detected once, and around 7% sits in the top ten. The specimen sequenced was PBMCs. Source of these receptors: a woman in her thirties or forties in good health and CMV-seropositive. CDR3s include the opening cysteine and the closing phenylalanine or tryptophan. A D gene is named only where the DNA matches it firmly. Expanded clones are given a class, and other clones once, few, many or no size at all.

>TRBJ2-7|.|TRBV19|.
CASSSWGGLGNEQYF
TGTGCCAGTAGTTCGTGGGGGGGCCTCGGGAACGAGCAGTACTTC
>TRBJ2-1|.|TRBV12-5|.
CASGLSRRATYNEQFF
TGTGCTAGTGGTTTGTCGCGGAGAGCGACCTACAATGAGCAGTTCTTC
>TRBJ2-7|.|TRBV4-1|.
CASSQGAGTTLTYEQYF
TGCGCCAGCAGCCAGGGGGCCGGGACAACTCTTACCTACGAGCAGTACTTC
>TRBJ2-2|few|TRBV5-6|.
CASSLDRRTGELFF
TGTGCCAGCAGCTTAGACAGGCGTACCGGGGAGCTGTTTTTT
>TRBJ1-2|.|TRBV7-2|TRBD1
CASSPRDSLGYTF
TGTGCCAGCAGCCCCCGGGACAGTCTTGGCTACACCTTC
>TRBJ1-5|.|TRBV9|.
CASSVGQNPNQPQHF
TGTGCCAGCAGCGTAGGACAGAACCCCAATCAGCCCCAGCATTTT
>TRBJ2-7|.|TRBV6-5|TRBD1
CASSPGQGRYEQYF
TGTGCCAGCAGTCCCGGACAGGGTCGGTACGAGCAGTACTTC
>TRBJ1-1|.|TRBV5-4|.
CASSSPDSGKAFF
TGTGCCAGCAGCTCCCCGGACAGTGGGAAGGCTTTCTTT
>TRBJ1-2|.|TRBV6-1|TRBD1
CASSDWGTGDHGYTF
TGTGCCAGCAGTGATTGGGGGACAGGGGATCATGGCTACACCTTC
>TRBJ2-1|few|TRBV4-2|TRBD2
CASSQVGGLAGFHEQFF
TGTGCCAGCAGCCAAGTAGGGGGACTAGCGGGGTTCCATGAGCAGTTCTTC
>TRBJ1-2|.|TRBV7-2|.
CASSTHDSYGYTF
TGTGCCAGCAGTACCCACGACAGCTATGGCTACACCTTC
>TRBJ1-1|few|TRBV10-3|TRBD1
CAISRQGTGAFF
TGTGCCATCAGTAGACAGGGGACAGGAGCTTTCTTT
>TRBJ2-7|.|TRBV28|TRBD1
CASSPPGTGAYEQYF
TGTGCCAGCAGTCCACCCGGGACAGGGGCCTACGAGCAGTACTTC
>TRBJ1-6|.|TRBV5-4|TRBD1
CASSLGPGTGSGSPLHF
TGTGCCAGCAGCTTGGGTCCCGGGACAGGGTCAGGTTCACCCCTCCACTTT
>TRBJ2-7|.|TRBV18|.
CASSHDPGIYEQYF
TGTGCCAGCTCACATGACCCGGGGATCTACGAGCAGTACTTC
>TRBJ1-5|.|TRBV6-5|.
CASSHRAGQPQHF
TGTGCCAGCAGTCACAGGGCTGGTCAGCCCCAGCATTTT
>TRBJ2-6|once|TRBV5-1|.
CASSLGRSGVSGANVLTF
TGCGCCAGCAGCTTGGGGCGGTCCGGAGTGAGTGGGGCCAACGTCCTGACTTTC
>TRBJ1-2|.|TRBV5-4|TRBD1
CTSSPGQENILRGYTF
TGTACCAGCAGCCCGGGACAGGAGAATATTCTTAGGGGCTACACCTTC
>TRBJ2-7|.|TRBV5-1|.
CASSLASRGTYEQYF
TGCGCCAGCAGCTTGGCCAGTCGGGGTACCTACGAGCAGTACTTC
>TRBJ1-6|.|TRBV28|.
CASGRDSYNSPLHF
TGTGCCAGCGGCAGGGACTCCTATAATTCACCCCTCCACTTT
>TRBJ1-4|.|TRBV9|.
CASSEGGTNEKLFF
TGTGCCAGCAGCGAAGGGGGAACTAATGAAAAACTGTTTTTT
>TRBJ2-1|.|TRBV7-3|TRBD2
CASSLKTSGGAQQFF
TGTGCCAGCAGCCTAAAGACTAGCGGGGGGGCGCAGCAGTTCTTC
>TRBJ1-6|few|TRBV2|.
CASSEAAPYASYNSPLHF
TGTGCCAGCAGTGAAGCGGCCCCGTATGCCTCCTATAATTCACCCCTCCACTTT
>TRBJ2-7|.|TRBV4-1|.
CASSQEAGGALLYEQYF
TGCGCCAGCAGCCAAGAGGCCGGGGGTGCACTCTTGTACGAGCAGTACTTC
>TRBJ2-7|.|TRBV21-1|.
CASSKGGDRYYEQYF
TGTGCCAGCAGCAAAGGGGGGGACAGATACTACGAGCAGTACTTC
>TRBJ2-1|.|TRBV28|TRBD1
CASSSRDRGLYNEQFF
TGTGCCAGCAGTTCCAGGGACAGGGGATTGTATAATGAGCAGTTCTTC
>TRBJ2-7|.|TRBV6-6|.
CSKQKAAYEQYF
TGTTCCAAGCAGAAGGCGGCATACGAGCAGTACTTC
>TRBJ1-1|.|TRBV30|.
CAWSVRTGGNTEAFF
TGTGCCTGGAGTGTAAGGACCGGGGGGAACACTGAAGCTTTCTTT
>TRBJ1-3|few|TRBV7-6|.
CASSLGHASGNTIYF
TGTGCCAGCAGCTTAGGGCATGCCTCTGGAAACACCATATATTTT
>TRBJ2-3|once|TRBV28|.
CASRDLGGGSTDTQYF
TGTGCCAGCAGGGATTTGGGGGGTGGGAGCACAGATACGCAGTATTTT
>TRBJ2-1|.|TRBV7-2|.
CASSLEGLASYNEQFF
TGTGCCAGCAGCTTAGAAGGTCTAGCGTCGTACAATGAGCAGTTCTTC
>TRBJ2-7|.|TRBV15|.
CATSRDRGSGQDEQYF
TGTGCCACCAGCAGAGATAGGGGCTCTGGACAAGACGAGCAGTACTTC
>TRBJ1-2|.|TRBV6-5|.
CASSGAASNYGYTF
TGTGCCAGCAGTGGGGCTGCCTCTAACTATGGCTACACCTTC
>TRBJ1-2|.|TRBV15|.
CATSRDLVQGSYGYTF
TGTGCCACCAGCAGAGATCTTGTGCAGGGCTCCTATGGCTACACCTTC
>TRBJ1-1|.|TRBV27|TRBD1
CASSTGGGVAFF
TGTGCCAGCAGTACAGGGGGGGGAGTAGCTTTCTTT
>TRBJ2-1|.|TRBV6-1|.
CASSLDTYNEQFF
TGTGCCAGCAGCTTGGACACTTACAATGAGCAGTTCTTC
>TRBJ1-1|.|TRBV5-6|.
CASSVRVNTEAFF
TGTGCCAGCAGCGTTCGGGTGAACACTGAAGCTTTCTTT
>TRBJ2-4|few|TRBV6-6|.
CASSSGSPTNIQYF
TGTGCCAGCAGTTCCGGGAGCCCAACGAACATTCAGTACTTC
>TRBJ1-2|.|TRBV2|TRBD1
CASKTGENYGYTF
TGTGCCAGCAAAACAGGGGAGAACTATGGCTACACCTTC
>TRBJ2-7|once|TRBV7-7|TRBD1
CASSLGDSSYEQYF
TGTGCTAGCAGCTTGGGGGACAGCTCCTACGAGCAGTACTTC
>TRBJ2-3|.|TRBV6-5|TRBD2
CARSSGGRSDTQYF
TGTGCCAGATCTAGCGGGGGGAGGTCAGATACGCAGTATTTT
>TRBJ1-2|.|TRBV5-1|.
CASSPLGGDYGYTF
TGCGCCAGCAGCCCTCTAGGAGGGGATTATGGCTACACCTTC
>TRBJ2-7|.|TRBV7-3|.
CASSPGSGIAYEQYF
TGTGCCAGCAGCCCCGGGTCCGGGATCGCCTACGAGCAGTACTTC
>TRBJ2-3|.|TRBV5-1|TRBD2
CASSLGGGADTQYF
TGCGCCAGCAGCTTGGGCGGGGGGGCAGATACGCAGTATTTT
>TRBJ2-2|many|TRBV16|.
CASSQSQGSWELFF
TGTGCCAGCAGCCAATCGCAGGGTTCCTGGGAGCTGTTTTTT
>TRBJ1-1|.|TRBV4-3|.
CASSQVGGRDTEAFF
TGCGCCAGCAGCCAAGTTGGGGGCAGGGACACTGAAGCTTTCTTT
>TRBJ2-3|.|TRBV2|.
CASKLVYTDTQYF
TGTGCCAGCAAACTAGTTTACACAGATACGCAGTATTTT
>TRBJ2-3|.|TRBV7-2|.
CASKPDIVGGTDTQYF
TGTGCCAGCAAGCCGGATATAGTCGGGGGCACAGATACGCAGTATTTT
>TRBJ2-1|.|TRBV5-4|TRBD2
CASSRPTGLAGARKYNEQFF
TGTGCCAGCAGTCGCCCCACCGGGCTAGCGGGGGCCCGTAAATACAATGAGCAGTTCTTC
>TRBJ1-4|.|TRBV15|.
CATSRYRQTNEKLFF
TGTGCCACCAGCAGATACAGGCAAACTAATGAAAAACTGTTTTTT
>TRBJ2-3|.|TRBV30|.
CAWSSGTDTQYF
TGTGCCTGGAGTTCTGGCACAGATACGCAGTATTTT
>TRBJ1-6|.|TRBV6-6|.
CASRQGAENSPLHF
TGTGCCAGCAGGCAAGGGGCCGAAAATTCACCCCTCCACTTT
>TRBJ2-7|.|TRBV7-9|.
CSSSLSRGERYF
TGTTCCAGCAGCTTATCCAGGGGGGAGAGGTACTTC
>TRBJ2-1|.|TRBV2|TRBD2
CASREIAGVYNEQFF
TGTGCCAGCAGAGAAATAGCGGGAGTCTACAATGAGCAGTTCTTC
>TRBJ1-1|.|TRBV28|.
CASSFSGTTNTEAFF
TGTGCCAGCAGTTTCTCCGGGACAACGAACACTGAAGCTTTCTTT
>TRBJ1-1|once|TRBV29-1|.
CSVESGTNMNTEAFF
TGCAGCGTTGAGTCCGGTACCAATATGAACACTGAAGCTTTCTTT
>TRBJ2-1|.|TRBV5-1|TRBD2
CASRSAGVSGNEQFF
TGCGCCAGCAGATCAGCGGGGGTGTCTGGGAATGAGCAGTTCTTC
>TRBJ1-6|.|TRBV19|.
CASSIDSGVDSPLHF
TGTGCCAGTAGTATAGACAGCGGAGTTGATTCACCCCTCCACTTT